This entry describes one TCR beta chain. What it binds is not known. The sort gate was single viable CD3+CD4+CD8-CD45RO+ cells for memory CD4+ T cells. This record belongs to a study of memory CD4+ T cells and cytomegalovirus serostatus. Germline V gene sequence: CDR1 LGHNA, CDR2 YSLEER. V lost 4 bases, J lost 5 bases, and 14 bases lay in between. CDR3 length: 14 residues. Overall study findings and caveats: CD4+ memory repertoires contained about 40% of the roughly 160 reported CMV TCRbeta sequences.

TCRdb's copy holds only in-frame clones and misses some; the assay was immunoSEQ multiplex PCR. Here the sample spans some 52,000 clones, around 83% being singletons. The V and J genes are TRBV4-3 and TRBJ1-1; D possibly corresponds to TRBD1 (6 bases). The sequence was collected from an adult in good health and CMV-seropositive. The sample taken for sequencing was memory CD4+ T cells from blood. The CDR3 DNA follows: TGCGCCAGCAGCCCAGGGGACGGGACGACTGAAGCTTTCTTT. Its protein is CASSPGDGTTEAFF.